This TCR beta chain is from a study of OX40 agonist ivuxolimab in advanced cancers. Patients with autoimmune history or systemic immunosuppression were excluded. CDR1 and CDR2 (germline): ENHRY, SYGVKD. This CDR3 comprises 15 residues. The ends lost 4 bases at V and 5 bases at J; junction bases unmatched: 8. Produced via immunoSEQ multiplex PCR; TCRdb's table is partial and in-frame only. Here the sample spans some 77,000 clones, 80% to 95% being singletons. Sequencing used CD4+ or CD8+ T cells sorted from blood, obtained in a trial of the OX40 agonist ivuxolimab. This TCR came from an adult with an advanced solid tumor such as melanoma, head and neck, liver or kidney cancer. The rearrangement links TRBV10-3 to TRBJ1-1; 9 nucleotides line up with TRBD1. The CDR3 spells CAISAGDREGTEAFF. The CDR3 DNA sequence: TGTGCCATCAGTGCTGGGGACAGGGAGGGGACTGAAGCTTTCTTT.